This TCR beta chain was recovered during a study of vaccination and CD4 T cells after COVID-19 (dated by TCRdb to between 2020 and 2023). In terms of the full investigation: Convalescent patients had a positive SARS-CoV-2 result on nasal swab PCR, and of these patients, nine had mild disease and one had severe disease. In control cultures, a CEFX viral epitope pool was used as positive control, an HIV-1 Nef peptide pool was used as negative control, or no peptide was added. The spike-specific CD4+ TCR repertoire was compared before and after mRNA vaccination in approximately 9 COVID-19 convalescent patients and a few infection-naive healthy vaccine recipients. Post-vaccine blood samples were taken a median of roughly 72 days after the second vaccine dose, with a range of about 13 to 241 days. Six males and four females were included in the convalescent cohort, with two Hispanic individuals, seven Caucasians, two Asians and one multiracial person represented. Overlapping spike peptide pools from SARS-CoV-2 and from the common cold coronaviruses HCoV-NL63, HCoV-OC43 and HCoV-229E were used as culture stimuli. Post-COVID blood samples from convalescent patients were collected a median of around 110 days after diagnosis, with a range of about 35 to 180 days. Each participant got two doses of either the Pfizer-BioNTech BNT162b2 vaccine (n=8) or the Moderna mRNA-1273 vaccine (n=2).

This sample's treatment or condition label indicates: roughly ten-day PBMC culture with coronavirus spike peptide pools or control peptides (ViraFEST assay). The study used the ViraFEST assay, which expanded antigen-specific T cells with peptide pools and then identified expanded clonotypes by TCR sequencing. Positive SARS-CoV-2 PCR tests in the convalescent patients dated from March to December 2020, before Alpha, Beta and Delta variants emerged in the United States. Around 2 million PBMCs per well were cultured in IMDM with roughly 5.2% human AB serum and 7.5 to 10 IU/ml IL-2, plus 10 ug/ml peptide pools. Half of the culture medium was replaced with fresh IL-2-containing medium on days 3 and 7. After less than 12 days of culture, CD4+ T cells were isolated by negative selection using the EasySep CD4+ T cell isolation kit. PBMCs were separated from whole blood using Ficoll-Paque Plus gradient centrifugation and then either used fresh or cryopreserved at -140C. Culture conditions were generally each tested in triplicate wells.

Study-wide conclusions, independent of this receptor: The median count of SARS-CoV-2-reactive clonotypes went up from 20 to 25 after infection to 35 to 40 after vaccination, although the change was not significant. Only a relatively small number of convalescent patients were included in the study, and early timepoints following natural infection were not analyzed. Of the vaccine-specific clones found in convalescent patients, nearly all (304 of 307) were mono-reactive for SARS-CoV-2 spike instead of being cross-reactive with common cold coronaviruses. In convalescent patients, a median approximately 83% of post-vaccine SARS-CoV-2-reactive clones were detected only after vaccination, suggesting vaccine-specific priming.

The library was made by PCR. TCR sequencing of DNA from cultured CD4+ T cells used the Oncomine TCR Beta short-read assay at the Johns Hopkins FTIC core. The QIAamp micro DNA kit was used to extract genomic DNA from the cultured CD4+ T cells. Oncomine TCR Beta libraries made from cultured CD4+ T cells were pooled using unique dual indexes and sequenced on an Illumina iSeq 100. The original pipeline was this. Non-productive sequences were removed, and CDR3s not starting with C, not ending with F or W, or shorter than 7 amino acids were discarded. The MANAFEST web application was used to identify antigen-specific clonotypes by comparing peptide-stimulated wells against reference wells and other culture wells. To be called positive, a clone needed an FDR below 0.05, an odds ratio above 5, and a productive frequency above 0.1% in at least two of three replicate wells. Clonotypes that were significantly expanded in both SARS-CoV-2 spike wells and at least one common cold coronavirus spike condition were defined as cross-reactive. Similarity between CDR3 sequences was evaluated in R version 3.6.1 using Levenshtein distances (stringdist) and unrooted phylogenetic trees (ape). TCRdb's own reprocessing of the public reads used fastp at Q25 and MiXCR and kept productive beta chains. Rows matching on CDR3 protein sequence are summarized as one entry with the most common DNA and genes. The authors' filters were not applied to this entry. The sample has about 11,000 distinct CDR3 sequences on record, about 61% of them singletons. Around 28% of the sample comes from the top ten.

At the junction V is shortened by 2 bases and J by 8 bases, with 14 bases in between. CDR1 and CDR2 (SGHDT, YYEEEE) derive from the germline V gene. The CDR3 starts with the cysteine, ends with the phenylalanine, and has 15 residues. The sequence is cut down to CDR3 DNA, 45 bases in frame from base 1. Notes on this clonotype: Its antigen is still unknown. Base qualities are missing; no much larger clone stands one base away.

The sequence joins TRBV5-6 to TRBJ1-6; the D gene lacks a confident call. The starting material was CD4+ T cells from blood, cultured in vitro, obtained before SARS-CoV-2 vaccination. The clonotype originates from a human donor who had recovered from COVID-19. The nucleotide sequence reads TGTGCCAGCAGCTTCTTAGGGATTAACGATTCACCCCTCCACTTT. This encodes CASSFLGINDSPLHF. Joined to the reference TRBV5-6 and TRBJ1-6 proteins, this CDR3 gives the full variable domain: DAGVTQSPTHLIKTRGQQVTLRCSPKSGHDTVSWYQQALGQGPQFIFQYYEEEERQRGNFPDRFSGHQFPNYSSELNVNALLLGDSALYLCASSFLGINDSPLHFGNGTRLTVT.